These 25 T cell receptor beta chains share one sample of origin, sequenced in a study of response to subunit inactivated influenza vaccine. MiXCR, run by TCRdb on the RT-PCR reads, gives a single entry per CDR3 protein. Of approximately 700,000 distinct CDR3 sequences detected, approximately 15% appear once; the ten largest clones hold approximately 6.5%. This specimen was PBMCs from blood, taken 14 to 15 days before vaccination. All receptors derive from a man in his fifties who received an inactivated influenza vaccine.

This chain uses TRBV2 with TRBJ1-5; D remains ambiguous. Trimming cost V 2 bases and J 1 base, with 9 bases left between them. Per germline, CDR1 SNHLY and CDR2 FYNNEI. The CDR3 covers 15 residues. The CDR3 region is CASSENGLSNQPQHF. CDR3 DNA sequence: TGTGCCAGCAGTGAAAATGGACTGAGCAATCAGCCCCAGCATTTT.

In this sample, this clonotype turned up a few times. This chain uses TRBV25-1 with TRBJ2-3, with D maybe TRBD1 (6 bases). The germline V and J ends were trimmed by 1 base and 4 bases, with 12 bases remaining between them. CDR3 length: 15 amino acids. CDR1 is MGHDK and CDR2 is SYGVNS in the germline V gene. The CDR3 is CASSEFGTKSDTQYF. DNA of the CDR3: TGTGCCAGCAGTGAATTTGGGACAAAATCAGATACGCAGTATTTT.

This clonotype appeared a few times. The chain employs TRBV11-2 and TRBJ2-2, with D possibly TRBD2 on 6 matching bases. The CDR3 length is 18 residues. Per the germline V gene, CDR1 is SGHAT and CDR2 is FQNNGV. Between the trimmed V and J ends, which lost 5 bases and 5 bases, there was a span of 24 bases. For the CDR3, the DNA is TGTGCCAGCAGCCCCCCGGGATATAGCGGCCTCGGGACCGGGGAGCTGTTTTTT. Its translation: CASSPPGYSGLGTGELFF.

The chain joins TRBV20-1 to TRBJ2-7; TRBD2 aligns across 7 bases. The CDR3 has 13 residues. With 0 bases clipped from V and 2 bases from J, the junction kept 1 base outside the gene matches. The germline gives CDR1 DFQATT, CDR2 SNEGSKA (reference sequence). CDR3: CSAREGTTYEQYF. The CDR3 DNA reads TGCAGTGCTAGAGAGGGGACTACCTACGAGCAGTACTTC.

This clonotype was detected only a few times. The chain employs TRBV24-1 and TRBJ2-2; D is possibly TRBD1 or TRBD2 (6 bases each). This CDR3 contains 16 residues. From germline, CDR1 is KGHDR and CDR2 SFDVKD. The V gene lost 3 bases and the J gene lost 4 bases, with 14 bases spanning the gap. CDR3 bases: TGTGCCACCAGTGATCTTGGGGGGCCGAGCACCGGGGAGCTGTTTTTT. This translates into CATSDLGGPSTGELFF.

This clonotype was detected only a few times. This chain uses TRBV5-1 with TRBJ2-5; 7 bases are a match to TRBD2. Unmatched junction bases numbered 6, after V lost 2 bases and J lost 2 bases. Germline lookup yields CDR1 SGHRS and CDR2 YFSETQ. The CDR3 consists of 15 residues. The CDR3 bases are TGCGCCAGCAGCTTCCGTCCGGGACTACAAGAGACCCAGTACTTC. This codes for CASSFRPGLQETQYF.

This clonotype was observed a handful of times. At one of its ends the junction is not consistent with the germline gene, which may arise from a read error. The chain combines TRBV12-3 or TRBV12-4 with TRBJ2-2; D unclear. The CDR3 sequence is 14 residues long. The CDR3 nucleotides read TGTGCCAGCGGCCTTGGAGCGAAGACCGGGGAGCTGTTTTTT. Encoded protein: CASGLGAKTGELFF.

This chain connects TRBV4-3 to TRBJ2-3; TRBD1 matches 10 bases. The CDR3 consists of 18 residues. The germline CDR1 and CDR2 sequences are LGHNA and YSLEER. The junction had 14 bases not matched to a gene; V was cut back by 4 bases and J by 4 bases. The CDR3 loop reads CASSLFGPGQGPADTQYF. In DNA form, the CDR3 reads TGCGCCAGCAGCCTTTTTGGGCCGGGACAGGGGCCGGCAGATACGCAGTATTTT.

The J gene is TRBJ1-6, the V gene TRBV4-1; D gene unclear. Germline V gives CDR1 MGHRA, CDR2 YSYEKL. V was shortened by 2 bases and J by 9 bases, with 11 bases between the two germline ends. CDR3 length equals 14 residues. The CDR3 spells CASSQLPLGSPLHF. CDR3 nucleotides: TGCGCCAGCAGCCAACTCCCCCTGGGTTCACCCCTCCACTTT.

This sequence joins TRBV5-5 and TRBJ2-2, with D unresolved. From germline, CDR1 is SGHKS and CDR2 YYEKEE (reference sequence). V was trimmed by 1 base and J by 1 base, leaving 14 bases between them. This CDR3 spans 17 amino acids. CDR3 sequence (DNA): TGTGCCAGCAGCTTGCAGCAGGAAAGCTTGAACACCGGGGAGCTGTTTTTT. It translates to CASSLQQESLNTGELFF.

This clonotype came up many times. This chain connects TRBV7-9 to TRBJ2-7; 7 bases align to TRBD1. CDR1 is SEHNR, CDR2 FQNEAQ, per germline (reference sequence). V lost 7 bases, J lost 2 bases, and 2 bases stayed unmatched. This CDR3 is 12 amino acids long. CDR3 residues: CASTTGAYEQYF. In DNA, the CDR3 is TGTGCCAGCACCACAGGGGCCTACGAGCAGTACTTC. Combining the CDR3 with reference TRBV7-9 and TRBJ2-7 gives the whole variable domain DTGVSQNPRHKITKRGQNVTFRCDPISEHNRLYWYRQTLGQGPEFLTYFQNEAQLEKSRLLSDRFSAERPKGSFSTLEIQRTEQGDSAMYLCASTTGAYEQYFGPGTRLTVT.

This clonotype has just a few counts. The CDR3 sequence: CATSPRRGLAGGLYNEQFF. DNA of the CDR3: TGTGCCACCAGTCCAAGACGAGGACTAGCGGGAGGCCTTTACAATGAGCAGTTCTTC. The chain recombines TRBV24-1 with TRBJ2-1; 14 bases match TRBD2. CDR3 size: 19 residues. Looked up from germline, CDR1 is KGHDR and CDR2 is SFDVKD. Trimming took 6 bases from V and 4 from J; bases not matched to a gene: 13.

Here the CDR3 reads CASSWEGGGTDTQYF. The CDR3 DNA reads TGCGCCAGCAGCTGGGAGGGTGGAGGCACAGATACGCAGTATTTT. The chain employs TRBV5-1 and TRBJ2-3, with 7 bases identical to TRBD2. Per germline, CDR1 SGHRS and CDR2 YFSETQ. CDR3 length equals 15 residues. V gave up 3 bases and J gave up 1 base; unmatched junction bases: 5.

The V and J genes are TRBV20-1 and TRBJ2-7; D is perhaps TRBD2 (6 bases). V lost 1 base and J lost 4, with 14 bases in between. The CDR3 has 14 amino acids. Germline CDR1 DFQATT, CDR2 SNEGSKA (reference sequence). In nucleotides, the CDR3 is TGCAGTGCTAGAGCCCCACGGGGGAGATACGAGCAGTACTTC. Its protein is CSARAPRGRYEQYF.

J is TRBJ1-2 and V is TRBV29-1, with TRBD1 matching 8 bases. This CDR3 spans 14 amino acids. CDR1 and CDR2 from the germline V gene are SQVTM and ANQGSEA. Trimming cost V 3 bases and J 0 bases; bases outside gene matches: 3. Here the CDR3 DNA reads TGCAGCGTTGACGGACAGGGAACTAACTATGGCTACACCTTC. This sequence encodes CSVDGQGTNYGYTF.

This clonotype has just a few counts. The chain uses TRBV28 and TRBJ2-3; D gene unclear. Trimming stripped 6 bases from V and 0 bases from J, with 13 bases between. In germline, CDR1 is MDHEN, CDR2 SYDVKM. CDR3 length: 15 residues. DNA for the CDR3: TGTGCCAGCAGGTCAGAGGTCCTTAGCACAGATACGCAGTATTTT. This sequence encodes CASRSEVLSTDTQYF. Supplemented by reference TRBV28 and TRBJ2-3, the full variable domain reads DVKVTQSSRYLVKRTGEKVFLECVQDMDHENMFWYRQDPGLGLRLIYFSYDVKMKEKGDIPEGYSVSREKKERFSLILESASTNQTSMYLCASRSEVLSTDTQYFGPGTRLTVL.

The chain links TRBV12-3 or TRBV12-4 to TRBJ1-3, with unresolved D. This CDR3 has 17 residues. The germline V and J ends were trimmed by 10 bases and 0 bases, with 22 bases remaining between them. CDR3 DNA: TGTGCCACCAAGTCCCCAGGAGGGCTTCACTCTGGAAACACCATATATTTT. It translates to CATKSPGGLHSGNTIYF.

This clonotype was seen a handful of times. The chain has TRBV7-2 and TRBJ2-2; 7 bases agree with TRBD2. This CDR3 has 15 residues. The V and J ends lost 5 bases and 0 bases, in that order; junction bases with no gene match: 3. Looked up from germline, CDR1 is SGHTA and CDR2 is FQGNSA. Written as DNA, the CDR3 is TGTGCCAGCAGCCCGGGGGGAACGAACACCGGGGAGCTGTTTTTT. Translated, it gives CASSPGGTNTGELFF.

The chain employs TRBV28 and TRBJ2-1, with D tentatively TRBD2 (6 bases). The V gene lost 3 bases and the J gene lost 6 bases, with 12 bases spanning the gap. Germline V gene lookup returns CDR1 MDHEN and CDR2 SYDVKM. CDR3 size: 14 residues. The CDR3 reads CASSLLGGRNEQFF. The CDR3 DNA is TGTGCCAGCAGTTTGTTGGGAGGACGCAATGAGCAGTTCTTC.

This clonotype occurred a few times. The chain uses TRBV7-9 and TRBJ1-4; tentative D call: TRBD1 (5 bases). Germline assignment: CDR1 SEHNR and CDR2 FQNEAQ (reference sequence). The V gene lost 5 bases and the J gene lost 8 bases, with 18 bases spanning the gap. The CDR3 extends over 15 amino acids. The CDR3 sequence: CASSPGGGAGEKLFF. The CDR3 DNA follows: TGTGCCAGCAGCCCCGGGGGAGGGGCGGGAGAAAAACTGTTTTTT. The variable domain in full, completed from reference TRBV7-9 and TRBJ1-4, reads DTGVSQNPRHKITKRGQNVTFRCDPISEHNRLYWYRQTLGQGPEFLTYFQNEAQLEKSRLLSDRFSAERPKGSFSTLEIQRTEQGDSAMYLCASSPGGGAGEKLFFGSGTQLSVL.

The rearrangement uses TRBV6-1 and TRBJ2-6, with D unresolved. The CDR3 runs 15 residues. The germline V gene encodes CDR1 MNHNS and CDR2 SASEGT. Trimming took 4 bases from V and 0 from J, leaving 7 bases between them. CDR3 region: CASSGPFSGANVLTF. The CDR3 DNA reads TGTGCCAGCAGTGGCCCGTTCTCTGGGGCCAACGTCCTGACTTTC.

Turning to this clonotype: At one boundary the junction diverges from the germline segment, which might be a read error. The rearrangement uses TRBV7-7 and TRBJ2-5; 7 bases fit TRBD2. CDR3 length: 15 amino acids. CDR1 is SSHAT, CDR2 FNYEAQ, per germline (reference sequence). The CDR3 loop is CASSRQTGEGETQYF. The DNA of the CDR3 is TGTGCTAGCAGCCGCCAGACGGGGGAGGGAGAGACCCAGTACTTC.

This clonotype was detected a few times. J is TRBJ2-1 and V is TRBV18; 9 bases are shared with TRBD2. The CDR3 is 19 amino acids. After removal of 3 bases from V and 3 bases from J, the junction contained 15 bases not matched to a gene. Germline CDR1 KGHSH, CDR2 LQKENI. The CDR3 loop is CASSPKMIVAGDNYNEQFF. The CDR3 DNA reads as TGTGCCAGCTCACCCAAAATGATAGTAGCGGGAGATAACTACAATGAGCAGTTCTTC. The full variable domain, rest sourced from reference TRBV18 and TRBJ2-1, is NAGVMQNPRHLVRRRGQEARLRCSPMKGHSHVYWYRQLPEEGLKFMVYLQKENIIDESGMPKERFSAEFPKEGPSILRIQQVVRGDSAAYFCASSPKMIVAGDNYNEQFFGPGTRLTVL.

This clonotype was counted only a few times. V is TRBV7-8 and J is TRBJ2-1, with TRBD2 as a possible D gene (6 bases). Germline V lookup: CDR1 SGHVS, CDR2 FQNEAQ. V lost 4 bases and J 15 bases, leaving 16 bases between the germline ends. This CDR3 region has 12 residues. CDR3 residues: CASSSPGTDVFF. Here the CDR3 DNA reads TGTGCCAGCAGCTCCCCCGGGACTGATGTGTTCTTC. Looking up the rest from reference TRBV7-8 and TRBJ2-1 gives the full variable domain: GAGVSQSPRYKVAKRGQDVALRCDPISGHVSLFWYQQALGQGPEFLTYFQNEAQLDKSGLPSDRFFAERPEGSVSTLKIQRTQQEDSAVYLCASSSPGTDVFFGPGTRLTVL.

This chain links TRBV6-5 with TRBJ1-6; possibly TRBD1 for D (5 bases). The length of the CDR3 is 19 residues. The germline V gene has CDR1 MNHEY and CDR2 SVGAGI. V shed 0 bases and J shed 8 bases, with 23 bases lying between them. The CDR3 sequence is CASSYSTWVGGNLDSPLHF. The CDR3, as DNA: TGTGCCAGCAGTTACTCTACTTGGGTTGGGGGGAATTTAGATTCACCCCTCCACTTT.